Presented here are 30 T cell receptor beta chains from one specimen sequenced in a study of shared clonotypes between healthy human individuals. Produced via immunoSEQ multiplex PCR; TCRdb's table is partial and in-frame only. This sample has 2 million to 2.5 million clones, with approximately 94% found just once. The source material was naive CD4+ T cells sorted from blood. Documented subset: CD45RA+ positively selected. Every receptor here comes from a man between 18 and 35 years old in good health.

Comments on this clone: A read error may account for a junction end that differs from germline. The chain has TRBV7-7 and TRBJ2-7; 11 bases match TRBD2. Germline values: CDR1 SSHAT, CDR2 FNYEAQ (reference sequence). CDR3 size: 16 residues. CDR3 loop: CASSFRGLADSYEQYF. The CDR3 DNA reads as TGTGCTAGCAGCTTCCGGGGACTAGCGGACTCCTACGAGCAGTACTTC.

This clone was observed a single time. The chain joins TRBV5-6 to TRBJ1-1; 10 bases align to TRBD1. CDR1 and CDR2 from the germline V gene are SGHDT and YYEEEE. V was pared by 0 bases and J by 4 bases, with 0 bases of the junction left unmatched. This CDR3 has 14 amino acids. The chain's CDR3 is CASSLGDRGTEAFF. The CDR3 region has the DNA TGTGCCAGCAGCTTGGGGGACAGGGGCACTGAAGCTTTCTTT.

Details on this clone: This specimen includes other DNA sequences encoding the same CDR3. The chain has TRBV10-3 and TRBJ2-3, with 7 bases that match TRBD2. Looked up from germline, CDR1 is ENHRY and CDR2 is SYGVKD. Trimming removed 8 bases from V and 1 base from J; junction bases left unmatched: 3. This CDR3 is built from 13 residues. CDR3 sequence: CAIGGSGTDTQYF. The CDR3 region has the DNA TGTGCCATCGGCGGGAGTGGCACAGATACGCAGTATTTT.

J is TRBJ1-5 and V is TRBV30; 10 nucleotides line up with TRBD1. CDR1 GTSNPN and CDR2 SVGIG come from the germline V gene (reference sequence). The CDR3 extends over 16 amino acids. The V gene end was trimmed by 3 bases and the J gene end by 2 bases; junction bases not matched to a gene: 7. The CDR3 is CAWSGPGQGRNQPQHF. The CDR3, as DNA: TGTGCCTGGAGCGGCCCGGGACAGGGGCGCAATCAGCCCCAGCATTTT.

In regard to this clone: At the DNA level, this CDR3 is encoded by other sequences in the same sample as well. The chain has TRBV29-1 and TRBJ1-1; D unclear. CDR3 length: 13 amino acids. V lost 5 bases to trimming and J lost 0 bases, with 10 bases between them. CDR1 and CDR2 (germline): SQVTM, ANQGSEA. This CDR3 reads CSVRQVLNTEAFF. CDR3 DNA sequence: TGCAGCGTTCGGCAGGTGTTGAACACTGAAGCTTTCTTT.

In this sample, this clone turned up once. The chain recombines TRBV18 with TRBJ1-4, with 8 nucleotides matching TRBD1. The germline V gene has CDR1 KGHSH and CDR2 LQKENI. The length of the CDR3 is 16 residues. J gave up 4 bases and V 4 bases, and 8 bases lay outside the gene matches. The CDR3 loop is CASSLNGQGGNEKLFF. DNA for the CDR3: TGTGCCAGCTCACTAAACGGACAGGGTGGTAATGAAAAACTGTTTTTT.

CDR3 loop: CASRLLGGGYTF. The DNA of the CDR3 is TGTGCCAGCAGGTTGCTAGGAGGTGGCTACACCTTC. The chain combines TRBV5-4 with TRBJ1-2; D remains ambiguous. The CDR3 is 12 amino acids. Per the germline V gene, CDR1 is SGHNT and CDR2 is YYREEE (reference sequence). Between the trimmed V and J ends, which lost 5 bases and 7 bases, there was a span of 12 bases.

The chain couples TRBV27 to TRBJ1-2; D unresolved. Per the germline V gene, CDR1 is MNHEY and CDR2 is SMNVEV (reference sequence). Trimming took 6 bases from V and 2 from J, leaving 10 bases between them. The CDR3 sequence is 13 residues long. DNA of the CDR3: TGTGCCAGCAGGCGGACGGAAAACTATGGCTACACCTTC. It translates to CASRRTENYGYTF.

This clone was seen once. Additional DNA sequences in this sample encode the identical CDR3. This rearrangement joins TRBV5-6 to TRBJ2-7; D is unresolved. Germline V CDR1 and CDR2: SGHDT, YYEEEE. Trimming stripped 0 bases from V and 4 bases from J, with 5 bases between. The CDR3 runs 12 residues. CDR3 sequence (DNA): TGTGCCAGCAGCTTGGGTGGGTACGAGCAGTACTTC. Its protein product is CASSLGGYEQYF.

The chain has TRBV4-1 and TRBJ1-1; D is unclear. This CDR3 has 14 amino acids. Trimming stripped 4 bases from V and 1 base from J, with 10 bases between. Germline values: CDR1 MGHRA, CDR2 YSYEKL. CDR3 nucleotides: TGCGCCAGCAGCCTCCGCAGCGAGAACACTGAAGCTTTCTTT. Protein: CASSLRSENTEAFF.

The rearrangement uses TRBV28 and TRBJ1-5; D might be TRBD1 (6 bases). Germline CDR1 MDHEN, CDR2 SYDVKM. The CDR3 consists of 15 residues. Trimming pared 11 bases from V and 7 bases from J, leaving 24 bases between. CDR3 region: CAVRDTTATNQPQHF. The CDR3 coding sequence is TGTGCCGTCAGGGACACAACGGCAACAAACCAGCCCCAGCATTTT.

Worth noting for this clone: Other DNA sequences within the sample encode an identical CDR3. The chain links TRBV9 to TRBJ2-3; 7 bases match TRBD2. CDR3 size: 16 residues. CDR1 SGDLS and CDR2 YYNGEE come from the germline V gene. V shed 0 bases and J 2 bases; nucleotides not matched to a gene: 6. In nucleotides, the CDR3 is TGTGCCAGCAGCGTAGGAGCTAGCGGCGACACAGATACGCAGTATTTT. It specifies CASSVGASGDTDTQYF.

This chain uses TRBV9 with TRBJ2-7; TRBD1 is a possible D gene (6 bases). This CDR3 has 13 residues. Trimming removed 1 base at V and 7 bases at J, with 12 bases between. Germline CDR1 SGDLS, CDR2 YYNGEE. CDR3 amino acids: CASSVTPQGEQYF. CDR3 bases: TGTGCCAGCAGCGTAACCCCCCAGGGGGAGCAGTACTTC.

The chain joins TRBV5-5 to TRBJ1-4, with D uncertain. Germline CDR1 reads SGHKS; CDR2 reads YYEKEE (reference sequence). The germline V and J ends were trimmed by 6 bases and 5 bases, with 17 bases remaining between them. The CDR3 consists of 15 residues. This CDR3 reads CASTLGQQPNEKLFF. DNA of the CDR3: TGTGCCAGCACCTTAGGTCAGCAGCCCAATGAAAAACTGTTTTTT.

The chain carries TRBV5-4 and TRBJ1-3, with 8 bases aligning to TRBD1. Germline V CDR1 and CDR2: SGHNT, YYREEE (reference sequence). The ends lost 3 bases at V and 2 bases at J; junction bases unmatched: 1. The CDR3 consists of 14 residues. Written as DNA, the CDR3 is TGTGCCAGCAGCTCGACAGGGGCTGGAAACACCATATATTTT. It yields the protein CASSSTGAGNTIYF.

This clone showed up just once. The rearrangement links TRBV15 to TRBJ1-6; a possible D gene is TRBD1 (6 bases). Looked up from germline, CDR1 is LNHNV and CDR2 is YYDKDF (reference sequence). This CDR3 has 15 residues. Trimming pared 3 bases from V and 8 bases from J, leaving 14 bases between. The chain's CDR3 is CATSSEPGHYSPLHF. The CDR3 DNA follows: TGTGCCACCAGCAGTGAACCGGGACACTATTCACCCCTCCACTTT.

This clone was observed a single time. This chain uses TRBV5-6 with TRBJ1-4; D is uncertain. CDR3 length: 12 amino acids. CDR1 and CDR2 (germline): SGHDT, YYEEEE. V lost 3 bases and J 7 bases, leaving 7 bases between the germline ends. The CDR3 sequence: CASSWSGEKLFF. Here the CDR3 DNA reads TGTGCCAGCAGCTGGAGCGGTGAAAAACTGTTTTTT.

This rearrangement joins TRBV18 to TRBJ2-7; TRBD1 matches 7 bases. CDR1 KGHSH and CDR2 LQKENI come from the germline V gene. CDR3 length: 15 residues. Losses at the gene ends were 3 bases for V and 7 bases for J; bases not matched to a gene: 12. The CDR3 reads CASSPYRTGGEEQYF. In DNA, the CDR3 is TGTGCCAGCTCACCCTATAGGACAGGCGGTGAGGAGCAGTACTTC.

The J gene is TRBJ2-5, the V gene TRBV2; 8 positions agree with TRBD1. Germline V gene lookup returns CDR1 SNHLY and CDR2 FYNNEI. There are 13 residues in the CDR3. The trim removed 8 bases at V and 4 bases at J, leaving 6 bases unmatched. The DNA of the CDR3 is TGTGCCAGCCGAAGGACAGGGCTAGAGACCCAGTACTTC. It specifies CASRRTGLETQYF.

The chain recombines TRBV9 with TRBJ1-4; D ambiguous. Trimming stripped 5 bases from V and 8 bases from J, with 19 bases between. Per germline, CDR1 SGDLS and CDR2 YYNGEE. The CDR3 consists of 15 residues. The CDR3 reads CASSAGDRFGEKLFF. The CDR3 nucleotides are TGTGCCAGCAGTGCCGGAGACCGATTTGGGGAAAAACTGTTTTTT.

CDR3 bases: TGTGCCAGCAGCTTTTTGCAGGGGTACACCGGGGAGCTGTTTTTT. Its translation is CASSFLQGYTGELFF. The chain couples TRBV5-6 to TRBJ2-2, with a tentative D call TRBD1 (6 bases). The CDR3 contains 15 residues. Per the germline V gene, CDR1 is SGHDT and CDR2 is YYEEEE. V gave up 2 bases and J gave up 3 bases, with 11 bases separating them.

This sequence joins TRBV12-5 and TRBJ2-6; maybe TRBD2 (6 bases). CDR1 is LGHNT, CDR2 FRNRAP, per germline. V lost 5 bases to trimming and J lost 8 bases, with 16 bases between them. This CDR3 contains 15 residues. The chain's CDR3 is CASGARGWNTNVLTF. The CDR3 region has the DNA TGTGCTAGTGGTGCCCGGGGGTGGAATACCAACGTCCTGACTTTC. The whole variable domain, remainder taken from reference TRBV12-5 and TRBJ2-6, is DARVTQTPRHKVTEMGQEVTMRCQPILGHNTVFWYRQTMMQGLELLAYFRNRAPLDDSGMPKDRFSAEMPDATLATLKIQPSEPRDSAVYFCASGARGWNTNVLTFGAGSRLTVL.

The chain has TRBV7-2 and TRBJ1-2, with 7 positions matching TRBD1. Per germline, CDR1 SGHTA and CDR2 FQGNSA. V lost 4 bases, J lost 10 bases, and 18 bases stayed unmatched. CDR3 size: 16 residues. The CDR3 nucleotides read TGTGCCAGCAGCTCAGTCGTAGGGGGCTCGCGTTTTGACTACACCTTC. Protein sequence: CASSSVVGGSRFDYTF. Full variable domain (missing parts from reference TRBV7-2 and TRBJ1-2): GAGVSQSPSNKVTEKGKDVELRCDPISGHTALYWYRQSLGQGLEFLIYFQGNSAPDKSGLPSDRFSAERTGGSVSTLTIQRTQQEDSAVYLCASSSVVGGSRFDYTFGSGTRLTVV.

The chain combines TRBV5-4 with TRBJ2-4, with D tentatively TRBD1 or TRBD2 (5 bases each). Germline loops: CDR1 SGHNT, CDR2 YYREEE (reference sequence). The V end was cut by 5 bases, the J end by 4 bases, with 16 bases between. The CDR3 is 15 amino acids. In nucleotides, the CDR3 is TGTGCCAGCAGATCTTCCGGGACCGAGAAAAACATTCAGTACTTC. Encoded protein: CASRSSGTEKNIQYF.

To note about this clone: The same CDR3 also results from other DNA sequences found in this sample. This chain uses TRBV25-1 with TRBJ1-1; unclear D gene. V was cut by 6 bases and J by 2 bases, with 4 bases left in between. CDR1 is MGHDK, CDR2 SYGVNS, per germline. The CDR3 extends over 11 amino acids. Written as DNA, the CDR3 is TGTGCCAGCAGCCCCAACACTGAAGCTTTCTTT. Encoded protein: CASSPNTEAFF.

This sequence joins TRBV9 and TRBJ2-7; no definite D call. CDR1 SGDLS and CDR2 YYNGEE come from the germline V gene. CDR3 length equals 15 residues. V dropped 0 bases and J dropped 2 bases, with 12 bases sitting between them. This chain's CDR3 is CASSVVGDKAYEQYF. As DNA, the CDR3 is TGTGCCAGCAGCGTAGTAGGTGACAAAGCCTACGAGCAGTACTTC.

V is TRBV6-8 and J is TRBJ2-5; 11 nucleotides line up with TRBD2. In germline, CDR1 is MNHGY, CDR2 SAAAGT. The trim removed 7 bases at V and 3 bases at J, leaving 7 bases unmatched. This CDR3 has 15 amino acids. The CDR3 reads CASIPSGLAEETQYF. The CDR3 bases are TGTGCCAGCATCCCATCGGGACTAGCGGAAGAGACCCAGTACTTC.

The rearrangement uses TRBV2 and TRBJ1-4; a weak D match, TRBD1 (5 bases). The CDR3 has 15 residues. Trimming stripped 4 bases from V and 7 bases from J, with 16 bases between. Germline CDR1 is SNHLY and CDR2 is FYNNEI. The CDR3 region is CASSVRTLTPEKLFF. In DNA form, the CDR3 reads TGTGCCAGCAGTGTCCGGACACTTACTCCTGAAAAACTGTTTTTT.

V usage is TRBV19 and J usage is TRBJ1-2; 7 bases map to TRBD1. Germline V CDR1 and CDR2: LNHDA, SQIVND (reference sequence). Trimming took 7 bases from V and 5 from J; bases not matched to a gene: 7. There are 13 residues in the CDR3. The CDR3 nucleotides read TGTGCCAGTACCGAACAGGGGACTTATGGCTACACCTTC. Translating gives CASTEQGTYGYTF.

V and J are TRBV4-1 and TRBJ2-7; D gene ambiguous. The CDR3 covers 15 residues. The V gene's germline CDR1 is MGHRA and CDR2 YSYEKL. Trimming cost V 0 bases and J 3 bases, with 12 bases left between them. CDR3 in DNA: TGCGCCAGCAGCCAAGATAATCCTAAATACTACGAGCAGTACTTC. Its protein product is CASSQDNPKYYEQYF.